This T cell receptor (beta chain) was identified in a study of CD8 T cells in Susac syndrome (dated by TCRdb to the late 2010s). Study-wide context: The study used repertoire sequencing to test whether antigen drove CD8+ T cell activation and differentiation in Susac syndrome.

Peripheral blood CD8+ and CD4+ T cells from healthy donors, Susac syndrome patients and multiple sclerosis patients were profiled by high-throughput TCR beta sequencing. The multiple sclerosis controls were treatment-naive patients whose relapsing-remitting disease, either stable or active, fulfilled the revised McDonald criteria. CD8+ TEMRA cells were enriched by FACS, while bulk CD8+ and CD4+ T cells were purified by magnetic negative isolation. Blood was drawn into EDTA tubes, processed within 24 hours, and PBMCs were isolated by density gradient centrifugation. PBMCs intended for TCR sequencing were cryopreserved in liquid nitrogen and thawed later in a water bath at 37 degrees C. The sorted or isolated CD4+, CD8+ and CD8+ TEMRA cells had a purity of 90% or higher. Results the study describes overall, beyond this receptor: The number of individuals in the TCR sequencing and HLA analysis was recognized as being relatively small.

RNA was extracted with the RNeasy kit and roughly 0.5 to 1 ug was reverse transcribed using random hexamers. The immunoSEQ multiplex PCR assay, covering 54 Vbeta and 13 Jbeta segments, was used to amplify TCR beta CDR3 regions. PCR amplification bias was corrected using a synthetic template baseline for primer optimization and computational correction. In the authors' own workflow: Reads were annotated to V, D and J genes according to IMGT and were analyzed with immunoSEQ Analyzer, with only productive sequences retained. Clonality was calculated as one minus the Shannon entropy normalized by log2 of the number of productive unique sequences. Public and private clones were assessed among the 100 most prevalent clones of each patient and control. Clones were defined as Susac-specific if absent from the healthy and MS cohorts, from 1052 published viral clones and from other ImmuneACCESS disease sequences. TCRdb ran its own pipeline on the public reads, namely fastp trimming at Q25 and MiXCR clone calling, and kept in-frame beta chains. When rows share a CDR3 protein, they turn into one entry using the most common DNA and genes. The V and J calls here are based on TCRdb, not the publication. Present in this sample are over 300,000 distinct CDR3 sequences, 92% of which were seen just once. Over 0.05% of the sample goes to the ten largest clones.

This clonotype was recorded a few times. Its antigen is currently not known. Qualities for individual bases were not recorded, and no much larger clone is one base off. The source is a human donor with multiple sclerosis. Material: CD4+ T cells from PBMCs.

CDR3 protein: CASSQDGRLFRGEQYF. The DNA sequence is as follows: TGTGCCAGCAGCCAGGATGGCAGGCTCTTCCGCGGGGAGCAGTACTTC. This sequence uses TRBV3-1 and TRBJ2-7; matching of 5 bases hints at TRBD2 as the D gene. V loses 3 bases of germline sequence and J loses 7 bases, and the interval between the two ends is 22 bases. The CDR3, from cysteine to phenylalanine, totals 16 residues. Only CDR3 DNA is held: 48 bases, read in frame from base 1. Taken from the germline V gene (reference sequence), the CDR1 and CDR2 loops are LGHDT and YNNKEL.